Below are 27 T cell receptor beta chains sequenced from a single sample in a study of cytomegalovirus exposure and HLA in healthy donors. Amplification used 60 Vbeta primers and 13 Jbeta primers. Produced via immunoSEQ multiplex PCR; TCRdb's table is partial and in-frame only. The sample lists some 200,000 clones, about four fifths occurring once. The sample was PBMCs. The receptors stem from a woman aged 50 to 60 in good health and CMV-seronegative.

This clone was seen a single time. The chain couples TRBV4-1 to TRBJ2-7, with D possibly TRBD2 on 6 matching bases. Trimming stripped 6 bases from V and 0 bases from J, with 9 bases between. Germline V gene sequence: CDR1 MGHRA, CDR2 YSYEKL. The CDR3 runs 13 residues. As DNA, the CDR3 is TGCGCCAGCAGTAGGGACTTCTCCTACGAGCAGTACTTC. Amino acid sequence: CASSRDFSYEQYF.

The CDR3 here is CASSPHATSGGHNEQFF. The DNA of the CDR3 is TGTGCCAGCAGCCCACACGCGACTAGCGGGGGGCACAATGAGCAGTTCTTC. The V gene is TRBV28, the J gene TRBJ2-1; 13 nucleotides match TRBD2. Germline CDR1 MDHEN, CDR2 SYDVKM. This CDR3 region has 17 residues. V was clipped by 6 bases and J by 5 bases; unmatched bases: 10.

This chain links TRBV28 with TRBJ2-5; no clear D gene. The CDR3 spans 16 residues. V lost 7 bases and J lost 0, with 18 bases in between. The germline V gene encodes CDR1 MDHEN and CDR2 SYDVKM. CDR3 region: CASNSEYLPHQETQYF. The CDR3, as DNA: TGTGCCAGCAACTCCGAATACCTCCCCCACCAAGAGACCCAGTACTTC.

J is TRBJ1-1 and V is TRBV13, with 10 bases identical to TRBD1. CDR3 length: 15 amino acids. The V and J ends lost 0 bases and 5 bases, in that order; junction bases with no gene match: 3. The germline V gene has CDR1 PRHDT and CDR2 FYEKMQ (reference sequence). CDR3 in amino acids: CASSLGGTGVTEAFF. In DNA, the CDR3 is TGTGCCAGCAGCTTAGGAGGGACAGGGGTGACTGAAGCTTTCTTT.

This clone showed up just a few times. The same CDR3 is also encoded by other DNA sequences in this sample. V and J are TRBV18 and TRBJ1-6; perhaps TRBD1 as D (5 bases). Per the germline V gene, CDR1 is KGHSH and CDR2 is LQKENI. Trimming pared 6 bases from V and 5 bases from J, leaving 11 bases between. This CDR3 comprises 14 residues. CDR3 DNA: TGTGCCAGCTCTACCGACAGTCATAATTCACCCCTCCACTTT. Translation: CASSTDSHNSPLHF.

In the case of this clone: The sample holds other DNA sequences that translate to the same CDR3. This chain connects TRBV18 to TRBJ1-1, with 8 nucleotides matching TRBD1. Germline CDR1 is KGHSH and CDR2 is LQKENI. CDR3 length equals 13 residues. J gave up 6 bases and V 3 bases, and 3 bases lay outside the gene matches. The CDR3: CASSPLDRAEAFF. The CDR3 bases are TGTGCCAGCTCACCCCTGGACAGGGCTGAAGCTTTCTTT.

This chain uses TRBV2 with TRBJ1-5, with no clear D. Trimming pared 4 bases from V and 7 bases from J, leaving 14 bases between. Per the germline V gene, CDR1 is SNHLY and CDR2 is FYNNEI. The CDR3 contains 14 residues. CDR3 bases: TGTGCCAGCAGTGGGAACTCGGGTGTGCAGCCCCAGCATTTT. Translating gives CASSGNSGVQPQHF.

This chain joins TRBV10-3 and TRBJ2-7, with 11 bases matching TRBD1. This CDR3 has 15 amino acids. Germline values: CDR1 ENHRY, CDR2 SYGVKD. The junction had 2 bases not matched to a gene; V was cut back by 2 bases and J by 2 bases. CDR3 nucleotide sequence: TGTGCCATCAGTGAGAAGGGACAGGGGGCCTACGAGCAGTACTTC. This encodes CAISEKGQGAYEQYF.

The chain uses TRBV21-1 and TRBJ1-2; no DNA check was done on the table's D call, TRBD1. TRBV21-1 is a known pseudogene. The CDR3 sequence is 15 residues long. DNA for the CDR3: TGTGCCAGCAGCTTCCGGGACAGCGAAAACTTTGGCTACACCTTC. Protein product: CASSFRDSENFGYTF.

The chain links TRBV20-1 to TRBJ1-2; D is possibly TRBD1 (6 bases). V lost 6 bases to trimming and J lost 8 bases, with 13 bases between them. The CDR3 covers 11 residues. Per germline, CDR1 DFQATT and CDR2 SNEGSKA (reference sequence). The CDR3 DNA is TGCAGTGCAGGGGGGGGCCGGGGCTACACCTTC. Translating gives CSAGGGRGYTF.

CDR3 loop: CASSEVLQPQHF. The CDR3 region has the DNA TGTGCCAGCAGTGAAGTACTTCAGCCCCAGCATTTT. The chain employs TRBV6-1 and TRBJ1-5; D is undetermined. The V and J ends lost 1 base and 6 bases respectively, with 4 bases between them. The CDR3 runs 12 residues. Germline loops: CDR1 MNHNS, CDR2 SASEGT.

This CDR3 is CASSEYEDTEAFF. The CDR3 DNA sequence: TGTGCCAGCAGTGAATACGAGGACACTGAAGCTTTCTTT. The chain is built from TRBV25-1 and TRBJ1-1, with D hard to call. The CDR3 loop spans 13 amino acids. The germline V gene has CDR1 MGHDK and CDR2 SYGVNS. V lost 0 bases, J lost 3 bases, and 5 bases lay in between.

The chain couples TRBV15 to TRBJ1-2; perhaps TRBD1 as D (6 bases). V lost 0 bases, J lost 0 bases, and 17 bases lay in between. This CDR3 region has 18 residues. CDR1 LNHNV and CDR2 YYDKDF come from the germline V gene (reference sequence). For the CDR3, the DNA is TGTGCCACCAGCAGAGAAGCCAGGGGCCCTCTAGCTAACTATGGCTACACCTTC. As protein: CATSREARGPLANYGYTF. The whole variable domain, filled in from reference TRBV15 and TRBJ1-2, reads DAMVIQNPRYQVTQFGKPVTLSCSQTLNHNVMYWYQQKSSQAPKLLFHYYDKDFNNEADTPDNFQSRRPNTSFCFLDIRSPGLGDTAMYLCATSREARGPLANYGYTFGSGTRLTVV.

This clone showed up just a few times. This chain joins TRBV2 and TRBJ2-7; tentatively, D is TRBD1 (5 bases). The ends were cut back, 5 bases at V and 4 bases at J, with 9 bases in the middle. Germline CDR1 is SNHLY and CDR2 is FYNNEI. This CDR3 is built from 12 residues. The CDR3 spells CASSNQGYEQYF. CDR3 nucleotides: TGTGCCAGCAGTAATCAGGGTTACGAGCAGTACTTC.

The genes are TRBV15 and TRBJ2-7; no firm D call. Germline CDR1 reads LNHNV; CDR2 reads YYDKDF (reference sequence). The length of the CDR3 is 14 residues. V lost 0 bases and J lost 2, with 8 bases in between. CDR3 in DNA: TGTGCCACCAGCAGAGATAACGGAGCCTACGAGCAGTACTTC. Protein product: CATSRDNGAYEQYF.

This chain uses TRBV10-3 with TRBJ2-7, with 11 bases fitting TRBD2. CDR1 and CDR2 (germline): ENHRY, SYGVKD. J gave up 0 bases and V 6 bases, and 4 bases lay outside the gene matches. The CDR3 loop spans 15 amino acids. This CDR3 is CAIRSGTSGSYEQYF. The CDR3 DNA follows: TGTGCCATCAGATCCGGGACTAGCGGCTCCTACGAGCAGTACTTC.

This clone was counted a few times. J is TRBJ1-4 and V is TRBV14, with D unresolved. There are 16 residues in the CDR3. V gave up 0 bases and J gave up 7 bases, with 15 bases separating them. The V gene's germline CDR1 is SGHDN and CDR2 FVKESK. CDR3: CASSQDLPGSGEKLFF. The CDR3 nucleotides are TGTGCCAGCAGCCAAGATCTCCCAGGATCTGGTGAAAAACTGTTTTTT.

V usage is TRBV5-1 and J usage is TRBJ1-2, with D possibly being TRBD1 (5 bases). Germline values: CDR1 SGHRS, CDR2 YFSETQ. This CDR3 has 19 residues. Trimming removed 4 bases from V and 5 bases from J, with 30 bases in between. The CDR3, as DNA: TGCGCCAGCAGCCTCGGGCTTTGGCAACAGCGTGGGGGGGAATATGGCTACACCTTC. Protein: CASSLGLWQQRGGEYGYTF.

The genes are TRBV7-9 and TRBJ2-3, with TRBD2 as a possible D gene (5 bases). The germline V gene encodes CDR1 SEHNR and CDR2 FQNEAQ (reference sequence). The CDR3 contains 15 residues. V was pared by 8 bases and J by 0 bases, with 15 bases between. The DNA of the CDR3 is TGTGCCAGCCATGTGGAGGCTTTTAGCACAGATACGCAGTATTTT. Translating gives CASHVEAFSTDTQYF.

This chain uses TRBV7-9 with TRBJ2-3; the D is unclear. From germline, CDR1 is SEHNR and CDR2 FQNEAQ (reference sequence). The CDR3 runs 12 residues. The V end lost 0 bases, the J end lost 6 bases, and 4 bases lay between the germline ends. Written as DNA, the CDR3 is TGTGCCAGCAGCTTAGCGAGTGATACGCAGTATTTT. This encodes CASSLASDTQYF.

This clone was seen only a few times. The chain couples TRBV5-5 to TRBJ1-6, with unresolved D. Germline V lookup: CDR1 SGHKS, CDR2 YYEKEE (reference sequence). The V end was cut by 2 bases, the J end by 0 bases, with 15 bases between. The CDR3 sequence is 18 residues long. This chain's CDR3 is CASSFEGATSSYNSPLHF. The CDR3 DNA sequence: TGTGCCAGCAGCTTCGAGGGAGCAACTAGCTCCTATAATTCACCCCTCCACTTT.

This sequence joins TRBV28 and TRBJ2-7; 10 positions match TRBD2. Germline lookup yields CDR1 MDHEN and CDR2 SYDVKM. The CDR3 runs 15 residues. Trimming took 2 bases from V and 6 from J; bases not matched to a gene: 7. The CDR3 sequence: CASSLAASGSLEQYF. The DNA of the CDR3 is TGTGCCAGCAGTTTAGCGGCTAGCGGGAGTCTCGAGCAGTACTTC.

DNA of the CDR3: TGCGCCAGCCGTGAGTCTAACACAGATACGCAGTATTTT. It yields the protein CASRESNTDTQYF. The V gene is TRBV4-3, the J gene TRBJ2-3; unclear D gene. The germline V gene encodes CDR1 LGHNA and CDR2 YSLEER. V was cut by 8 bases and J by 2 bases, with 11 bases left in between. The CDR3 is made up of 13 amino acids.

The genes are TRBV18 and TRBJ1-2; possibly TRBD1 for D (6 bases). The CDR3 totals 13 residues. CDR1 and CDR2 (germline): KGHSH, LQKENI. Trimming stripped 0 bases from V and 13 bases from J, with 15 bases between. CDR3 nucleotides: TGTGCCAGCTCACCACCAGATTCAGGGGCCCGCACCTTC. It translates to CASSPPDSGARTF.

V gene TRBV18 combines with J gene TRBJ1-2; 9 bases are a match to TRBD1. Unmatched junction bases numbered 6, after V lost 4 bases and J lost 6 bases. Looked up from germline, CDR1 is KGHSH and CDR2 is LQKENI. There are 14 residues in the CDR3. Here the CDR3 reads CASSLTGQGNGYTF. The CDR3, as DNA: TGTGCCAGCTCACTGACAGGACAGGGGAATGGCTACACCTTC.

The V and J genes are TRBV18 and TRBJ2-1; D is unclear. Between the trimmed V and J ends, which lost 0 bases and 4 bases, there was a span of 10 bases. Germline V gene sequence: CDR1 KGHSH, CDR2 LQKENI. The CDR3 totals 15 residues. CDR3 sequence reads: CASSPPISLYNEQFF. The CDR3 DNA is TGTGCCAGCTCACCACCTATTAGCTTATACAATGAGCAGTTCTTC.

The chain employs TRBV6-5 and TRBJ1-1; D is unclear. Trimming cost V 7 bases and J 1 base, with 10 bases left between them. The V gene's germline CDR1 is MNHEY and CDR2 SVGAGI. The CDR3 is 13 residues long. Written as DNA, the CDR3 is TGTGCCAGCACCGAAACACGGAACACTGAAGCTTTCTTT. Translated, it gives CASTETRNTEAFF.